This T cell receptor (beta chain) was sequenced during a study of blood T cell repertoires in COVID-19. Overall study context: PBMCs, B-cell-depleted T cells, or T cells provided the cDNA or gDNA that made up the material.

Original handling: By means of reference gene primer amplification, nucleated cell counts were estimated. Generated by immunoSEQ multiplex PCR, the TCRdb table keeps only in-frame clones and is missing some. That table furnishes V, J and clone size, whereas the DNA furnished D and trimming. The repertoire has 20,000 to 25,000 clones, around 90% of them found once; the top ten carry over 25%. This clonotype was sampled from an older woman with active COVID-19. Sequenced input: peripheral blood.

CDR3 protein: CAWSLGGGEQETQYF. DNA of the CDR3: TGTGCCTGGAGCCTTGGGGGGGGAGAGCAAGAGACCCAGTACTTC. This chain links TRBV30 with TRBJ2-5; TRBD2 aligns across 7 bases. The CDR3 consists of 15 residues. V lost 3 bases to trimming and J lost 2 bases; unmatched junction nucleotides: 9. Per the germline V gene, CDR1 is GTSNPN and CDR2 is SVGIG (reference sequence).